This T cell receptor beta chain was captured in a study of response to subunit inactivated influenza vaccine. V dropped 4 bases and J dropped 6 bases, with 11 bases sitting between them. Germline loops: CDR1 LGHDT, CDR2 YNNKEL (reference sequence). CDR3 size: 13 residues. TCRdb ran MiXCR on the RT-PCR reads and lists one entry per CDR3 protein. The table shows hundreds of thousands of distinct CDR3 sequences, with approximately 14% occurring only once. Study observations and caveats: Authors suggested each seasonal flu vaccination may recruit only limited numbers of new T cells.

About this clonotype: The antigen is unknown.

The rearrangement links TRBV3-1 to TRBJ2-3; D is ambiguous. This specimen consisted of PBMCs from blood, obtained less than 15 days before vaccination. The clonotype was recovered from a man aged 50 to 59 who received an inactivated influenza vaccine. CDR3 residues: CASSPGIGDTQYF. The CDR3, as DNA: TGTGCCAGCAGCCCTGGAATTGGCGATACGCAGTATTTT.